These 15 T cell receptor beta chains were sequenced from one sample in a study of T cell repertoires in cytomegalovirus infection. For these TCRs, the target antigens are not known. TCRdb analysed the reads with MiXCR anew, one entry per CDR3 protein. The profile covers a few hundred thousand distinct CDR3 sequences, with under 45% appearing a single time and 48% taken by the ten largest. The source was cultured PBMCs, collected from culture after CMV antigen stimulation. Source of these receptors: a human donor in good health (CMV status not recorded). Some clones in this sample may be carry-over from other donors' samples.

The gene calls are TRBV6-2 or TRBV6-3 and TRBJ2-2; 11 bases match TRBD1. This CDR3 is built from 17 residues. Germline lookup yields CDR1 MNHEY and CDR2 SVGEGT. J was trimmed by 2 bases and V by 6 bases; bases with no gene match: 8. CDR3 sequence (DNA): TGTGCCAGCAGGAGACCCCGGACAGGGGGCAACACCGGGGAGCTGTTTTTT. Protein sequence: CASRRPRTGGNTGELFF.

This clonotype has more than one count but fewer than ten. DNA for the CDR3: TGTGCCAGCAGACCCGGACAGGGAGGTTTTTTGGTAAGGAAGAAAAACACTGAAGCTTTCTTT. This translates into CASRPGQGGFLVRKKNTEAFF. The V and J genes are TRBV6-6 and TRBJ1-1, with 8 nucleotides matching TRBD1. V gave up 6 bases and J gave up 2 bases; unmatched junction bases: 26. Germline-derived CDR1 and CDR2 are MNHNY and SVGAGI (reference sequence). The CDR3 sequence is 21 residues long.

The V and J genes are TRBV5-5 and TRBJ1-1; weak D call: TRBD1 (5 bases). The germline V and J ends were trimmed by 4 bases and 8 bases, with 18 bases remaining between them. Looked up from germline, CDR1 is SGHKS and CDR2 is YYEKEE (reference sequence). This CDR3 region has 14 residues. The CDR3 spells CASSVPTALTEAFF. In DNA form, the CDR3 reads TGTGCCAGCAGCGTACCGACAGCCCTAACCGAAGCTTTCTTT.

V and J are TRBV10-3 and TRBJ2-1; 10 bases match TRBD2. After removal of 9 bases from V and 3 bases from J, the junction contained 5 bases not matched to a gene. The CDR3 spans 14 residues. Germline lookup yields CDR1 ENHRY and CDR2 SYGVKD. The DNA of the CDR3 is TGTGCCATTTCCGGGACTAGCGACTACAATGAGCAGTTCTTC. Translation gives CAISGTSDYNEQFF.

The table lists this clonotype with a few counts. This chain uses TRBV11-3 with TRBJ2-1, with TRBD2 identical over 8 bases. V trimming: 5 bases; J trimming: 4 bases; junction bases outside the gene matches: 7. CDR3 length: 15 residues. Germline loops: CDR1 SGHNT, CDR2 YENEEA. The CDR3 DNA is TGTGCCAGCAGCCGGGAGGGCCAGGGGTACAATGAGCAGTTCTTC. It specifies CASSREGQGYNEQFF.

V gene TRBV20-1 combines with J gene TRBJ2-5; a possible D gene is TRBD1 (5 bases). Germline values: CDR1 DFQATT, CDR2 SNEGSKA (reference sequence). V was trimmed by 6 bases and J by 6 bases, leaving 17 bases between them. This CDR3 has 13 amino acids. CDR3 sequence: CSATRSGPQTQYF. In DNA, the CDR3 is TGCAGTGCCACTCGGTCAGGGCCGCAGACCCAGTACTTC.

The DNA for the CDR3 is TGCAGTGCTAGAAGACTAGCGGGGGGGAGAGAGCAGTTCTTC. Amino acids: CSARRLAGGREQFF. The genes are TRBV20-1 and TRBJ2-1; 14 bases fit TRBD2. The germline V gene has CDR1 DFQATT and CDR2 SNEGSKA (reference sequence). This CDR3 contains 14 residues. Trimming cost V 2 bases and J 10 bases; bases outside gene matches: 4.

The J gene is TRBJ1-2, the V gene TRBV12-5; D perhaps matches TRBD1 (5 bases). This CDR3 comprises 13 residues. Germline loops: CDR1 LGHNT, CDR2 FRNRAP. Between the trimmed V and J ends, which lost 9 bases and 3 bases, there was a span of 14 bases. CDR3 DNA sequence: TGTGCTAGCTCCAAGGGACCCGACTATGGCTACACCTTC. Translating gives CASSKGPDYGYTF. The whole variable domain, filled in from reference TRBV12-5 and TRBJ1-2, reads DARVTQTPRHKVTEMGQEVTMRCQPILGHNTVFWYRQTMMQGLELLAYFRNRAPLDDSGMPKDRFSAEMPDATLATLKIQPSEPRDSAVYFCASSKGPDYGYTFGSGTRLTVV.

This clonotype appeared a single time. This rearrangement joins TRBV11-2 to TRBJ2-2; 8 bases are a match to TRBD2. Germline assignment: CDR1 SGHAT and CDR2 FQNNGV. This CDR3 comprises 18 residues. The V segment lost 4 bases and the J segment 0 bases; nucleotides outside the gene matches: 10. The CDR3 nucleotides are TGTGCCAGCAGCTCCTCCTCGGGGGGGACGGCGAACACCGGGGAGCTGTTTTTT. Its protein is CASSSSSGGTANTGELFF.

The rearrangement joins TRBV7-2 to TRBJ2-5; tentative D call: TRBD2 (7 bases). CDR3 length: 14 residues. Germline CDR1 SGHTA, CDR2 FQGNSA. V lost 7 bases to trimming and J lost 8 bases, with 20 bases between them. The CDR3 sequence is CASNTGGPDVTQYF. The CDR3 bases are TGTGCCAGCAACACGGGGGGCCCTGATGTCACCCAGTACTTC.

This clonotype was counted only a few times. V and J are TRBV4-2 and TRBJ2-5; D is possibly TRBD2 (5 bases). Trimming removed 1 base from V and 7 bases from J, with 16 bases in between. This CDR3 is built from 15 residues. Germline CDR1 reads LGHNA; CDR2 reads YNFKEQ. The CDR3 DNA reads TGTGCCAGCAGCCAAGGCGGAACTAGGGTTGCGACCCAGTACTTC. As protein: CASSQGGTRVATQYF.

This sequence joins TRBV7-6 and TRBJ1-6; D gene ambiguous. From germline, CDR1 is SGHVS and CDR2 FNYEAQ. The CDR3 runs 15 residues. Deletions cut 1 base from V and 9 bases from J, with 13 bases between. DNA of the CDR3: TGTGCCAGCAGCTTAGAGCGCGGTTGGAGTTCACCCCTCCACTTT. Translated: CASSLERGWSSPLHF.

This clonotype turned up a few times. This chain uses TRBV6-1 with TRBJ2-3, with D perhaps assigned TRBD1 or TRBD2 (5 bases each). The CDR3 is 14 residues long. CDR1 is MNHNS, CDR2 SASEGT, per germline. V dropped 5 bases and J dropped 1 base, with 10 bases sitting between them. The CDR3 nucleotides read TGTGCCAGCAGTACCCGGGACGGCACAGATACGCAGTATTTT. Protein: CASSTRDGTDTQYF.

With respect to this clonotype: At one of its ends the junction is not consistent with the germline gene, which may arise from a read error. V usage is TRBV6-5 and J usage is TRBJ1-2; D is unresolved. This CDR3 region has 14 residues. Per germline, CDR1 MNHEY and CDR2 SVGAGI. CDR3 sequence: CASSYDTANSGYTF. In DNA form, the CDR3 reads TGTGCCAGCAGTTATGACACCGCTAACTCTGGCTACACCTTC.

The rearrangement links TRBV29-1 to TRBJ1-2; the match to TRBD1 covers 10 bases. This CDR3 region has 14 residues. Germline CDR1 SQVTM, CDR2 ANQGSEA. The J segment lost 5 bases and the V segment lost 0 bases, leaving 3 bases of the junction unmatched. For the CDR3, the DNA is TGCAGCGTTGAAGAGTGGGACAGGGGTTATGGCTACACCTTC. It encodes CSVEEWDRGYGYTF.